Here is one TCR beta chain with its context. Other DNA sequences in this specimen translate into the identical CDR3. Synthetic analogs of TCR templates were spiked into every PCR. Profiling relied on immunoSEQ multiplex PCR, and the TCRdb table lists in-frame clones only, not all of them. The table lists 130,000 or so clones, roughly 84% of them singletons. The data belong to a study of PD-L1 blockade in urothelial cancer. About the study: Males with urothelial cancer arising in the bladder constituted most of the 29 patients.

Stated time point: pretreatment peripheral blood. Source: PBMCs, taken around atezolizumab (anti-PD-L1) treatment. The TCR sequence derives from a man aged 50 or older with urothelial cancer.

CDR3 amino acids: CASSLGGRETQYF. CDR3 in DNA: TGTGCCAGCAGCCTAGGGGGCAGGGAGACCCAGTACTTC. This chain uses TRBV7-2 with TRBJ2-5; the match to TRBD1 covers 7 bases. Trimming at V came to 5 bases and at J to 5 bases, leaving 5 bases not matched to a gene. The V gene's germline CDR1 is SGHTA and CDR2 FQGNSA. This CDR3 is 13 amino acids long.